The rows below give T cell receptor beta chains drawn from one sample of a study of T cell responses to AZD1222 COVID-19 vaccine. Assay: immunoSEQ multiplex PCR; the TCRdb copy retains only in-frame clones and omits some. The sample records more than 70,000 clones, roughly 84% being singletons. The material sequenced was peripheral blood, taken on day 0 of AZD1222 vaccination. These receptor sequences come from an adult in good health. CDR3s include the opening cysteine and the closing phenylalanine or tryptophan. Fields, in order: J gene, D gene, clone size, V gene, CDR3 DNA, CDR3 protein. D genes are given only for firm matches. Clone size is given for some rows only: seen once, a few or many times, or a class if the clone is expanded.

TRBJ2-2,-,-,TRBV19,TGTGCCAGTAGTATCTCGACGGCCACGAACACCGGGGAGCTGTTTTTT,CASSISTATNTGELFF
TRBJ2-1,-,few,TRBV10-1,TGCGCCAGCTTGGGGGATATATACAATGAGCAGTTCTTC,CASLGDIYNEQFF
TRBJ1-1,-,-,TRBV4-3,TGCGCCAGCAGCCGGGTATGGAACACTGAAGCTTTCTTT,CASSRVWNTEAFF
TRBJ2-3,TRBD2,-,TRBV7-8,TGTGCCAGCACCAGAGGTACTAGCGGGGGCCAAGGGGTTGGAGATACGCAGTATTTT,CASTRGTSGGQGVGDTQYF
TRBJ1-5,-,-,TRBV4-1,TGCGCCAGCAGCCAAGTGGGCCAGGGGCATCAGCCCCAGCATTTT,CASSQVGQGHQPQHF
TRBJ1-2,TRBD1,-,TRBV15,TGTGCCACCAGTAGGACAGGGGGCAGCCACCCACTACCCTCTTGGGGTAACGGCTACACCTTC,CATSRTGGSHPLPSWGNGYTF
TRBJ2-3,TRBD1,-,TRBV24-1,TGTGCCACCAGTGACCCGACAGGGTTTCCCTCTGATACGCAGTATTTT,CATSDPTGFPSDTQYF
TRBJ2-2,-,-,TRBV7-3,TGTGCCAGCAGTCCCTCCAGGGAGGCCACCGGGGAGCTGTTTTTT,CASSPSREATGELFF
TRBJ1-1,TRBD1,-,TRBV6-4,TGTGCCAGCAGTGAACAAACAGGGGGATACACTGAAGCTTTCTTT,CASSEQTGGYTEAFF
TRBJ2-5,-,few,TRBV3-1/TRBV3-2,TGTGCCAGCAGCCAAGCGGCGGGGGCCCAAGAGACCCAGTACTTC,CASSQAAGAQETQYF
TRBJ2-3,TRBD1,-,TRBV5-4,TGTGCCAGCAGCCCGCGAGGACAGGGGAACTCAGATACGCAGTATTTT,CASSPRGQGNSDTQYF
TRBJ1-3,-,-,TRBV27,TGTGCCAGCAGTCGATGGGGGGTCAGCTCTGGAAACACCATATATTTT,CASSRWGVSSGNTIYF
TRBJ1-6,TRBD1,-,TRBV2,TGTGCCAGCAGTCCAGACAGGGCGACTTATAATTCACCCCTCCACTTT,CASSPDRATYNSPLHF
TRBJ2-5,-,few,TRBV19,TGTGCCAGTAGTACGGGACCAGTCCAAGAGACCCAGTACTTC,CASSTGPVQETQYF
TRBJ2-3,TRBD2,-,TRBV9,TGTGCCAGCACCCTAGGTGGCGGGGGAATCACAGATACGCAGTATTTT,CASTLGGGGITDTQYF
TRBJ1-4,-,once,TRBV28,TGTGCCAGCACCCAAAGGGCACAGCCTAATGAAAAACTGTTTTTT,CASTQRAQPNEKLFF
TRBJ2-7,TRBD1,-,TRBV29-1,TGCAGCGTACTCAGGGGGTCGAGGAACGAGCAGTACTTC,CSVLRGSRNEQYF
TRBJ1-2,-,-,TRBV7-9,TGTGCCAGCAGTTCCGGGACGTATGGCTACACCTTC,CASSSGTYGYTF
TRBJ2-5,TRBD1,few,TRBV7-7,TGTGCTAGCAGCTACCCCGGGACAGGGGGCAGAGAGACCCAGTACTTC,CASSYPGTGGRETQYF
TRBJ1-1,-,-,TRBV5-1,TGCGCCAGCAGGACGGGAGAGGGGTACAAGGCTGAAGCTTTCTTT,CASRTGEGYKAEAFF
TRBJ1-6,TRBD1,-,TRBV19,TGTGCCAGTAGTACGGCCTTCCGGGACAGGGGAAGTATAAATTCACCCCTCCACTTT,CASSTAFRDRGSINSPLHF
TRBJ2-2,TRBD1,-,TRBV6-5,TGTGCCAGCACCCGACAGGGGGCGGACACCGGGGAGCTGTTTTTT,CASTRQGADTGELFF
TRBJ2-7,-,-,TRBV7-8,TGTGCCAGCAGCCAGGACAGGAGGGGCTACGAGCAGTACTTC,CASSQDRRGYEQYF
TRBJ2-1,-,-,TRBV2,TGTGCCAGCAAGGAAGTTCCGACAAACAATGAGCAGTTCTTC,CASKEVPTNNEQFF
TRBJ2-5,-,-,TRBV7-3,TGTGCCAGCAGCCCTAGGGGGACATACCAAGAGACCCAGTACTTC,CASSPRGTYQETQYF
TRBJ1-2,-,few,TRBV5-5,TGTGCCAGCAGCTTAAAGACCGGGACGGCGATTAGTGACTACACCTTC,CASSLKTGTAISDYTF
TRBJ1-5,TRBD1,-,TRBV6-5,TGTGCCAGCAGTTACTTCGGACAGGGCAATCAGCCCCAGCATTTT,CASSYFGQGNQPQHF